This TCR beta chain is drawn from a study of identical twins. The sample holds many counts of this clonotype. TCRdb reprocessed the 5' RACE reads via MiXCR and lists one record per CDR3 protein. The table has 420,000 or so distinct CDR3 sequences, roughly 18% seen once. Germline lookup yields CDR1 MGHRA and CDR2 YSYEKL. Trimming shortened V by 3 bases and J by 1 base, and 13 bases separated the two germline ends. The CDR3 covers 16 residues. This receptor was taken from a man aged 45-60 years in good health. The gene calls are TRBV4-1 and TRBJ1-5; D unresolved. Sequencing was done on a sample of naive T cells sorted from blood. This chain's CDR3 is CASSQAPRGSNQPQHF. For the CDR3, the DNA is TGCGCCAGCAGCCAGGCCCCGAGAGGGAGCAATCAGCCCCAGCATTTT.